The clone carrying this TCR beta chain has ten or more counts. This specimen belongs to a study of T cells in Graves' hyperthyroidism and ophthalmopathy. It was RNA transcripts that yielded the amplified TCR beta CDR3 regions. During a first-round RT-PCR of the TCR CDR3, the HTBI primer set was used. TCRdb itself ran the multiplex PCR reads through MiXCR, one entry per CDR3 protein. The data show around 300,000 distinct CDR3 sequences, around 25% seen once. The sample comprised blood. The TCR sequence derives from a man aged 35 to 55 with Graves' hyperthyroidism that later progressed to Graves' ophthalmopathy.

CDR3 protein: CSARSGQRGYTF. Written as DNA, the CDR3 is TGCAGTGCTAGATCCGGACAGAGGGGCTACACCTTC. The V gene is TRBV20-1, the J gene TRBJ1-2, with D possibly being TRBD1 (6 bases). Germline V CDR1 and CDR2: DFQATT, SNEGSKA (reference sequence). V lost 2 bases to trimming and J lost 8 bases, with 12 bases between them. CDR3 length: 12 amino acids.